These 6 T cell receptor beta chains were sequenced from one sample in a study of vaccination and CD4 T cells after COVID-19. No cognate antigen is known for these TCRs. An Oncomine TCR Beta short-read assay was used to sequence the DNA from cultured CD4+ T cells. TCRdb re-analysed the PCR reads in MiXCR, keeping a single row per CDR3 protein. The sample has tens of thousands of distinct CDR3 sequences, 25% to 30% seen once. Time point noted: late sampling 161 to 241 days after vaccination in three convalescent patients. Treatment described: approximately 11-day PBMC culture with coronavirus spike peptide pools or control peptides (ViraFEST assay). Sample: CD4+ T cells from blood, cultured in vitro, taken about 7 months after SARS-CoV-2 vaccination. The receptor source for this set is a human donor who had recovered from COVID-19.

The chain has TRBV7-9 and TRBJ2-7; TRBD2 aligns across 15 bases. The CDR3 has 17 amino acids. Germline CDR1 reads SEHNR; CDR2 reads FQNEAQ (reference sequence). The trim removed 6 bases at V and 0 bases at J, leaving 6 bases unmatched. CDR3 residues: CASRGLAGGRASYEQYF. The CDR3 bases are TGTGCCAGCAGAGGACTAGCGGGAGGGAGGGCCTCCTACGAGCAGTACTTC.

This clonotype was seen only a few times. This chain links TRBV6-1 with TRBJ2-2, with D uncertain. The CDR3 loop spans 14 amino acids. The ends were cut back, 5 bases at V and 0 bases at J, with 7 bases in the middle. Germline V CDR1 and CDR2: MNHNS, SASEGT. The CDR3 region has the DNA TGTGCCAGCAGTCGGACGCCGAACACCGGGGAGCTGTTTTTT. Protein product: CASSRTPNTGELFF.

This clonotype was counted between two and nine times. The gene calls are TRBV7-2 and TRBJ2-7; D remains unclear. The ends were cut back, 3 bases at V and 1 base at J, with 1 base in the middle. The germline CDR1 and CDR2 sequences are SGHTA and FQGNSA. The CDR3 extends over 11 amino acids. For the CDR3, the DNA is TGTGCCAGCAGCTTTTCCTACGAGCAGTACTTC. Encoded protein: CASSFSYEQYF.

The CDR3: CASSQDRGDYGYTF. The CDR3 region has the DNA TGCGCCAGCAGCCAAGATAGGGGTGACTATGGCTACACCTTC. The chain recombines TRBV4-3 with TRBJ1-2, with D possibly being TRBD1 (5 bases). The CDR3 extends over 14 amino acids. The germline V and J ends were trimmed by 0 bases and 3 bases, with 8 bases remaining between them. CDR1 and CDR2 (germline): LGHNA, YSLEER.

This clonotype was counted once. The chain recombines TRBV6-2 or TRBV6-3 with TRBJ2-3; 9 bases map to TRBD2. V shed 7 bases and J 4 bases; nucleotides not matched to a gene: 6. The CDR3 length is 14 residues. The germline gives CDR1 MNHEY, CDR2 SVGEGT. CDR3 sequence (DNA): TGTGCCAGCACCCGAGTAGCGGGAGCAGATACGCAGTATTTT. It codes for CASTRVAGADTQYF.

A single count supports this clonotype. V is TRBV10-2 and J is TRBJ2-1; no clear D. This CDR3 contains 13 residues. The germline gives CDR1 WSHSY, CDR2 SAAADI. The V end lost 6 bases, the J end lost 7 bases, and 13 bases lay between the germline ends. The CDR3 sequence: CASSSGARNEQFF. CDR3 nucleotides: TGCGCCAGCAGCTCCGGTGCTCGGAATGAGCAGTTCTTC.